One sample yielded the 25 T cell receptor beta chains listed below, sequenced in a study of neurological immune-mediated disorders. One entry per CDR3 protein results from TCRdb running MiXCR on the 5' RACE reads. Among tens of thousands of distinct CDR3 sequences listed, less than 5.5% were seen once. The source material was PBMCs. These receptors came from a woman younger than 45 with multiple sclerosis.

This clonotype has ten or more counts. The chain employs TRBV20-1 and TRBJ2-3; D is possibly TRBD1 or TRBD2 (6 bases each). Trimming took off 2 bases at V and 6 bases at J, with 15 bases between the two ends. From germline, CDR1 is DFQATT and CDR2 SNEGSKA (reference sequence). The length of the CDR3 is 14 residues. The CDR3 sequence is CSARLGGAGDTQYF. For the CDR3, the DNA is TGCAGTGCTAGACTCGGGGGCGCAGGGGATACGCAGTATTTT.

This clonotype was found many times. V usage is TRBV28 and J usage is TRBJ1-4, with TRBD1 identical over 10 bases. The germline CDR1 and CDR2 sequences are MDHEN and SYDVKM. The CDR3 totals 14 residues. V lost 6 bases to trimming and J lost 11 bases; unmatched junction nucleotides: 9. CDR3: CASSNTGTGEKLFF. Here the CDR3 DNA reads TGTGCCAGCAGCAACACCGGGACAGGGGAGAAACTGTTTTTT.

This clonotype came up many times. This chain uses TRBV9 with TRBJ1-1, with TRBD1 matching 9 bases. This CDR3 region has 20 residues. After removal of 0 bases from V and 5 bases from J, the junction contained 20 bases not matched to a gene. Germline CDR1 and CDR2: SGDLS and YYNGEE. The CDR3, as DNA: TGTGCCAGCAGCGTAGTTCCTCGCTGGACTCCGGGACAGGGTAAAACTGAAGCTTTCTTT. This encodes CASSVVPRWTPGQGKTEAFF.

This clonotype appeared many times. The J gene is TRBJ2-2, the V gene TRBV5-1; tentative D call: TRBD2 (6 bases). The CDR3 is made up of 17 amino acids. Germline V lookup: CDR1 SGHRS, CDR2 YFSETQ. V lost 0 bases to trimming and J lost 0 bases, with 12 bases between them. As DNA, the CDR3 is TGCGCCAGCAGCTTGGCTAGCGTGATCGCGAACACCGGGGAGCTGTTTTTT. Amino acid sequence: CASSLASVIANTGELFF.

With respect to this clonotype: A much larger clone lies a single base off, so this may be a read error. The genes are TRBV20-1 and TRBJ1-1, with D unclear. The CDR3 length is 14 residues. Germline V gene sequence: CDR1 DFQATT, CDR2 SNEGSKA (reference sequence). This CDR3 is CSASNYRLHTESFF. For the CDR3, the DNA is TGCAGTGCTAGTAATTACAGACTCCACACTGAATCTTTCTTT.

This clonotype was counted between two and nine times. The chain has TRBV20-1 and TRBJ1-1; 11 nucleotides align to TRBD1. V was clipped by 5 bases and J by 0 bases; unmatched bases: 8. The CDR3 is 16 residues long. Per the germline V gene, CDR1 is DFQATT and CDR2 is SNEGSKA (reference sequence). The chain's CDR3 is CSAGSGTGGMNTEAFF. The CDR3 bases are TGCAGTGCTGGTTCCGGGACAGGGGGGATGAACACTGAAGCTTTCTTT.

There are a few counts of this clonotype. J is TRBJ2-5 and V is TRBV20-1; 13 nucleotides line up with TRBD2. The CDR3 is 15 residues long. Germline V gene lookup returns CDR1 DFQATT and CDR2 SNEGSKA (reference sequence). J gave up 4 bases and V 3 bases, and 5 bases lay outside the gene matches. DNA of the CDR3: TGCAGTGCTAGGGGACTAGCGGGGAGAGGAGAGACCCAGTACTTC. It specifies CSARGLAGRGETQYF.

In its sample, this clonotype was seen many times. This chain uses TRBV20-1 with TRBJ2-7; TRBD1 aligns across 7 bases. Looked up from germline, CDR1 is DFQATT and CDR2 is SNEGSKA (reference sequence). There are 15 residues in the CDR3. V was pared by 0 bases and J by 0 bases, with 5 bases of the junction left unmatched. The CDR3 protein is CSARDSRGSSYEQYF. CDR3 sequence (DNA): TGCAGTGCTAGAGATAGCAGGGGGAGCTCCTACGAGCAGTACTTC.

The chain has TRBV10-3 and TRBJ2-7, with 7 bases identical to TRBD1. With 6 bases clipped from V and 0 bases from J, the junction kept 5 bases outside the gene matches. Germline loops: CDR1 ENHRY, CDR2 SYGVKD. The length of the CDR3 is 14 residues. CDR3 DNA: TGTGCCATCAGCACCGACAGGGCCTCCTACGAGCAGTACTTC. Translated: CAISTDRASYEQYF.

This clonotype was observed many times. The chain carries TRBV11-2 and TRBJ1-1; no firm D call. Germline CDR1 reads SGHAT; CDR2 reads FQNNGV. The CDR3 runs 16 residues. V shed 4 bases and J shed 5 bases, with 20 bases lying between them. The CDR3 spells CASSSYYGPTGTEAFF. CDR3 DNA: TGTGCCAGCAGCTCCTACTATGGGCCCACGGGGACTGAAGCTTTCTTT.

There are many counts of this clonotype. The CDR3 region is CASSQGFGRADTQYF. The CDR3 nucleotides read TGCGCCAGCAGCCAAGGCTTTGGGCGTGCAGATACGCAGTATTTT. This chain joins TRBV4-1 and TRBJ2-3; D unresolved. The CDR3 length is 15 residues. V dropped 1 base and J dropped 4 bases, with 12 bases sitting between them. Looked up from germline, CDR1 is MGHRA and CDR2 is YSYEKL.

This clonotype has a handful of counts. The chain joins TRBV30 to TRBJ1-1; D may be TRBD1 (5 bases). CDR1 GTSNPN and CDR2 SVGIG come from the germline V gene (reference sequence). Trimming removed 2 bases from V and 2 bases from J, with 9 bases in between. This CDR3 has 13 residues. CDR3 region: CAWSPGTNTEAFF. CDR3 in DNA: TGTGCCTGGAGTCCCGGGACTAACACTGAAGCTTTCTTT.

This clonotype has only a few counts. A much larger clone differs from this one at a single base, so this may be a read error. The chain uses TRBV15 and TRBJ2-7, with D unresolved. Germline values: CDR1 LNHNV, CDR2 YYDKDF (reference sequence). CDR3 length equals 13 residues. V dropped 0 bases and J dropped 9 bases, with 12 bases sitting between them. The CDR3 bases are TGTGCCACCAGCAGAGATAGTGTTGGAGCGCAGTACTTC. It is translated as CATSRDSVGAQYF.

This clonotype occurred many times. V gene TRBV9 combines with J gene TRBJ1-3; 8 bases fit TRBD1. The CDR3 spans 17 residues. Trimming removed 0 bases from V and 0 bases from J; junction bases left unmatched: 5. Germline assignment: CDR1 SGDLS and CDR2 YYNGEE. This CDR3 reads CASSVAPTGASGNTIYF. CDR3 coding DNA: TGTGCCAGCAGCGTAGCCCCGACAGGGGCCTCTGGAAACACCATATATTTT.

This clonotype was observed many times. This rearrangement joins TRBV20-1 to TRBJ2-5, with 8 bases that match TRBD1. J gave up 1 base and V 3 bases, and 4 bases lay outside the gene matches. CDR3 length equals 14 residues. In germline, CDR1 is DFQATT, CDR2 SNEGSKA (reference sequence). The CDR3 region is CSASGQGPQETQYF. The DNA for the CDR3 is TGCAGTGCTAGTGGACAGGGACCCCAAGAGACCCAGTACTTC.

This clonotype was found many times. The chain is built from TRBV21-1 and TRBJ1-5. TRBV21-1 is annotated as a pseudogene. This CDR3 spans 14 amino acids. The CDR3 DNA is TGTGCCAGCAGCAACGTCCAGGGCAATCAGCCCCAGCATTTT. It specifies CASSNVQGNQPQHF.

This clonotype has a count of ten or more. The genes are TRBV20-1 and TRBJ2-1; D uncertain. V was trimmed by 3 bases and J by 3 bases, leaving 12 bases between them. Germline V gene sequence: CDR1 DFQATT, CDR2 SNEGSKA (reference sequence). This CDR3 contains 14 residues. The CDR3 bases are TGCAGTGCTAGTCAGGTCTCCTTCTACAATGAGCAGTTCTTC. Translating it yields CSASQVSFYNEQFF.

J is TRBJ1-2 and V is TRBV7-2; tentatively, D is TRBD1 (5 bases). CDR1 SGHTA and CDR2 FQGNSA come from the germline V gene. V dropped 3 bases and J dropped 4 bases, with 12 bases sitting between them. The CDR3 consists of 14 residues. The CDR3 DNA sequence: TGTGCCAGCAGCTTGAATGAGGGGCGCTATGGCTACACCTTC. Translation gives CASSLNEGRYGYTF.

This rearrangement joins TRBV20-1 to TRBJ2-7, with D unclear. CDR1 is DFQATT, CDR2 SNEGSKA, per germline (reference sequence). Between the trimmed V and J ends, which lost 6 bases and 2 bases, there was a span of 11 bases. The CDR3 extends over 12 amino acids. CDR3 coding DNA: TGCAGTGCGGCCTCGAAGCCCTACGAGCAGTACTTC. Its translation is CSAASKPYEQYF.

This clonotype occurred many times. The chain combines TRBV7-9 with TRBJ2-1; 9 bases map to TRBD2. This CDR3 has 16 amino acids. Germline V gives CDR1 SEHNR, CDR2 FQNEAQ (reference sequence). V trimming: 8 bases; J trimming: 7 bases; junction bases outside the gene matches: 15. CDR3 in amino acids: CASSPPGTSSGNEQFF. The DNA for the CDR3 is TGTGCCAGCTCACCTCCCGGGACTAGCTCGGGGAATGAGCAGTTCTTC.

The V and J genes are TRBV5-1 and TRBJ1-1, with D tentatively TRBD1 (5 bases). The CDR3 runs to 15 residues. The V end was cut by 0 bases, the J end by 9 bases, with 18 bases between. Germline loops: CDR1 SGHRS, CDR2 YFSETQ. CDR3 nucleotides: TGCGCCAGCAGCTTGGGTAACGGGGGTTCCGAAAAAGCTTTCTTT. Translated: CASSLGNGGSEKAFF.

The sample holds many counts of this clonotype. The CDR3 DNA reads as TGTGCCAGCAGCTTAGCTGCGGGAGGGGGAAAGACCCAGTACTTC. Translating it yields CASSLAAGGGKTQYF. The chain combines TRBV7-6 with TRBJ2-5; 9 bases map to TRBD2. From germline, CDR1 is SGHVS and CDR2 FNYEAQ. The CDR3 runs to 15 residues. Germline trimming cut 0 bases from V and 6 bases from J; bases unmatched to any gene: 5.

This clonotype was seen repeatedly, ten times or more. The chain couples TRBV20-1 to TRBJ2-3, with D possibly being TRBD1 (5 bases). Trimming took 5 bases from V and 6 from J, leaving 18 bases between them. Germline CDR1 and CDR2: DFQATT and SNEGSKA (reference sequence). CDR3 length: 14 amino acids. CDR3 sequence: CSAPGRHSGDTQYF. The CDR3 DNA sequence: TGCAGTGCTCCCGGACGACACTCAGGGGATACGCAGTATTTT.

In its sample, this clonotype was seen many times. The chain combines TRBV20-1 with TRBJ1-4, with D hard to call. Germline-derived CDR1 and CDR2 are DFQATT and SNEGSKA (reference sequence). V lost 1 base and J lost 5, with 11 bases in between. The CDR3 extends over 14 amino acids. CDR3 region: CSARGQPGNEKLFF. CDR3 bases: TGCAGTGCTAGAGGACAACCGGGGAATGAAAAACTGTTTTTT.

In this sample, this clonotype turned up many times. The rearrangement links TRBV5-1 to TRBJ2-7; D is perhaps TRBD1 (6 bases). The CDR3 totals 15 residues. Germline loops: CDR1 SGHRS, CDR2 YFSETQ. The V gene lost 3 bases and the J gene lost 2 bases, with 15 bases spanning the gap. The CDR3 nucleotides read TGCGCCAGCAGCTATGGGATTGGGGGCACCTACGAGCAGTACTTC. Translation gives CASSYGIGGTYEQYF.